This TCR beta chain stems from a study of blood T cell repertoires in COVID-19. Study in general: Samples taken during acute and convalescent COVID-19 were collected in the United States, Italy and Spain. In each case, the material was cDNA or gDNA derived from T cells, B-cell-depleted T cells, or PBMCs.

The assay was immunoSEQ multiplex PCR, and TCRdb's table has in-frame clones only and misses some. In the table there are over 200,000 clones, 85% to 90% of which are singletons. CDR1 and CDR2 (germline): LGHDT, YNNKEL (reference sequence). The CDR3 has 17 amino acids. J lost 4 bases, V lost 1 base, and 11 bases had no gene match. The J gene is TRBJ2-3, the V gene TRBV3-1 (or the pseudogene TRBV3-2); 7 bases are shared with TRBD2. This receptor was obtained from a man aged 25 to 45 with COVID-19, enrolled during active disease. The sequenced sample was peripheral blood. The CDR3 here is CASSQARGSGKSDTQYF. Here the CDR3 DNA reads TGTGCCAGCAGCCAAGCGCGCGGAAGCGGGAAATCAGATACGCAGTATTTT.